This T cell receptor beta chain is from a study of CD8+ T cells in alopecia areata. Study overall: Treatment ran 6 to 18 months, with 6 months of follow-up afterward.

Germline-derived CDR1 and CDR2 are LGHNA and YSLEER. The CDR3 has 14 amino acids. Trimming stripped 0 bases from V and 1 base from J, with 7 bases between. The sample's treatment: oral pan-JAK inhibitor, 5-10 mg twice daily. RNA extraction was followed by reverse transcription into cDNA, which acted as the sequencing template. Method: immunoSEQ multiplex PCR; TCRdb's copy keeps in-frame clones and lacks some. Of approximately 180,000 clones listed, around half are singletons. This clone is a singleton in its sample. Within the sample, other DNA sequences also encode this same CDR3. This specimen was CD8+ T cells sorted from blood, taken at week 24, from a patient treated with tofacitinib. The sequence was collected from a human donor with alopecia areata. V is TRBV4-3 and J is TRBJ2-7; D is uncertain. The CDR3 DNA reads as TGCGCCAGCAGCCAAGATGACGGGTCCTACGAGCAGTACTTC. It codes for CASSQDDGSYEQYF.